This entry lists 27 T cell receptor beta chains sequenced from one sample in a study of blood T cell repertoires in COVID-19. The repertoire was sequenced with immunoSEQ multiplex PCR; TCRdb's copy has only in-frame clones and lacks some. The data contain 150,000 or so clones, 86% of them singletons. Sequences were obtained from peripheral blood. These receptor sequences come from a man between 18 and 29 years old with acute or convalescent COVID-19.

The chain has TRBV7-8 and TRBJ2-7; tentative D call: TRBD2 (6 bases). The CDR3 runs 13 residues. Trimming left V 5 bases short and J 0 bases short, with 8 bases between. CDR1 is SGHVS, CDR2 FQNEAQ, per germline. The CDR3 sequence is CASSRTNSYEQYF. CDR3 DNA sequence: TGTGCCAGCAGCCGGACTAACTCCTACGAGCAGTACTTC.

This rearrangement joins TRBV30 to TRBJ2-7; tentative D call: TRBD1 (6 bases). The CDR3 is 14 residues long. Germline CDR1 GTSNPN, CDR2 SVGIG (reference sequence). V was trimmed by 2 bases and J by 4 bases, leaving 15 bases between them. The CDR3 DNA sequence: TGTGCCTGGAGTTTGGGGGCTCCTAATTACGAGCAGTACTTC. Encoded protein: CAWSLGAPNYEQYF.

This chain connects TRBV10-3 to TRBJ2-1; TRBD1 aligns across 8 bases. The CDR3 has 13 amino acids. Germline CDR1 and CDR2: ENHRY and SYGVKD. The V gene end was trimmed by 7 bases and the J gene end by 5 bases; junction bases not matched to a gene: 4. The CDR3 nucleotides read TGTGCCATCACAGGGGGCATAAACAATGAGCAGTTCTTC. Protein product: CAITGGINNEQFF.

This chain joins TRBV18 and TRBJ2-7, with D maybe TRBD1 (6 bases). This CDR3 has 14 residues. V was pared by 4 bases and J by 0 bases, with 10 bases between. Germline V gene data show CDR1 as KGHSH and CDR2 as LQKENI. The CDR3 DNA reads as TGTGCCAGCTCACGGGGGCAGAACTCCTACGAGCAGTACGTC. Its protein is CASSRGQNSYEQYV.

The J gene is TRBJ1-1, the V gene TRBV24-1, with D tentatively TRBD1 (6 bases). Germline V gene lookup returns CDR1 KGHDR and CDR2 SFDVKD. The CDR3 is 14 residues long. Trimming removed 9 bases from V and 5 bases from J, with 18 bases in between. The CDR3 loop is CATGMNRDGTEAFF. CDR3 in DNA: TGTGCCACCGGAATGAACAGGGATGGGACTGAAGCTTTCTTT.

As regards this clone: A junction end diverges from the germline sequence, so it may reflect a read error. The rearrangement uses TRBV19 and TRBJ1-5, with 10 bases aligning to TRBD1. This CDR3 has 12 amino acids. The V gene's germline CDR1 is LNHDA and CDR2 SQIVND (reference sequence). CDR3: CATGQGEKPQHF. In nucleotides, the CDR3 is TGCGCCACAGGACAGGGGGAAAAGCCCCAGCATTTT. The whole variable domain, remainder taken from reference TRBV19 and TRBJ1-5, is DGGITQSPKYLFRKEGQNVTLSCEQNLNHDAMYWYRQDPGQGLRLIYYSQIVNDFQKGDIAEGYSVSREKKESFPLTVTSAQKNPTAFYLCATGQGEKPQHFGDGTRLSIL.

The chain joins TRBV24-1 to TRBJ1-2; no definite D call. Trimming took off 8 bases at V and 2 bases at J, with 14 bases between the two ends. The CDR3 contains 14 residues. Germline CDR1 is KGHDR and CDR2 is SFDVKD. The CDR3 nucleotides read TGTGCCACCAACCCAGGCCCCGCCAACTATGGCTACACCTTC. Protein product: CATNPGPANYGYTF.

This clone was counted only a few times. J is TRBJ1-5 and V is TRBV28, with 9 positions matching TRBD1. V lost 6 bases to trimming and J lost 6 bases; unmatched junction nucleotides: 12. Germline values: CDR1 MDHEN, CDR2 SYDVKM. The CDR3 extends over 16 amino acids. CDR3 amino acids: CASRDATGTGSQPQHF. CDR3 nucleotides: TGTGCCAGCAGGGACGCGACCGGGACAGGGAGTCAGCCCCAGCATTTT.

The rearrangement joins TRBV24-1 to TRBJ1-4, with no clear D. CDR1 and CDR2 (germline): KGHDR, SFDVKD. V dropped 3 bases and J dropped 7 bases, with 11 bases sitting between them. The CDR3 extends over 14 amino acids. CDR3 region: CATSDGKLGEKLFF. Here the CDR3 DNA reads TGTGCCACCAGTGATGGTAAACTAGGTGAAAAACTGTTTTTT.

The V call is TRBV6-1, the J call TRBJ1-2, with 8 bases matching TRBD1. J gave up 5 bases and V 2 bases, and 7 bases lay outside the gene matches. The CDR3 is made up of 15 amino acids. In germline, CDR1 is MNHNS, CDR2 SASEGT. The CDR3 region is CASSEMRGTGYGYTF. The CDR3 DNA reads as TGTGCCAGCAGTGAAATGAGGGGGACAGGTTATGGCTACACCTTC.

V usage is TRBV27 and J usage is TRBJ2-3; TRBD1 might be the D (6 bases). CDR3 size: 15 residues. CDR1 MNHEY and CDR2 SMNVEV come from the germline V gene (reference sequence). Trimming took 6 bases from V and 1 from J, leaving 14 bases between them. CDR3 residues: CASSLVNRGTDTQYF. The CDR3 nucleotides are TGTGCCAGCAGCCTAGTGAACAGGGGCACAGATACGCAGTATTTT.

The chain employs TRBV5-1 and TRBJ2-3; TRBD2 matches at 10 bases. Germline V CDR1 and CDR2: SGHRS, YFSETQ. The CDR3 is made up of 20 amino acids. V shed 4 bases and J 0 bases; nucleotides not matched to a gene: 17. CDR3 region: CASSRLPPSLAGASTDTQYF. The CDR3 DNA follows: TGCGCCAGCAGCCGGTTACCCCCGTCGCTAGCGGGGGCTAGCACAGATACGCAGTATTTT.

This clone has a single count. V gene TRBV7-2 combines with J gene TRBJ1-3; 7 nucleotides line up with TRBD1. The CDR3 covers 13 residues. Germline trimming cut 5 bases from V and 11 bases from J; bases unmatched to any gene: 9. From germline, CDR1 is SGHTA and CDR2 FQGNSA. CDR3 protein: CASSLGTVRPIYF. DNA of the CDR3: TGTGCCAGCAGCCTCGGGACAGTGAGGCCCATATATTTT.

CDR3 in amino acids: CASSPSSGSYEQYF. The DNA for the CDR3 is TGTGCCAGCTCACCAAGCTCGGGCTCCTACGAGCAGTACTTC. The chain has TRBV18 and TRBJ2-7; D gene uncertain. Trimming left V 2 bases short and J 0 bases short, with 8 bases between. This CDR3 spans 14 amino acids. Germline CDR1 reads KGHSH; CDR2 reads LQKENI.

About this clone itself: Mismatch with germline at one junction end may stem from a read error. The chain's CDR3 is CASSLNRNPEAFF. As DNA, the CDR3 is TGTGCCAGCAGCTTAAACAGGAACCCTGAAGCTTTCTTT. V is TRBV7-9 and J is TRBJ1-1; D possibly corresponds to TRBD1 (5 bases). Per germline, CDR1 SEHNR and CDR2 FQNEAQ (reference sequence). The CDR3 has 13 residues.

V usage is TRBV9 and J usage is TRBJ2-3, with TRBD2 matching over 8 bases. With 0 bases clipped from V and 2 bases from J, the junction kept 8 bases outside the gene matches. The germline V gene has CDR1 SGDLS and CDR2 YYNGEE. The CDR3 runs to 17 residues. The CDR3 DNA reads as TGTGCCAGCAGCGTAGCTACACTAGCGGCCTACACAGATACGCAGTATTTT. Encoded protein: CASSVATLAAYTDTQYF.

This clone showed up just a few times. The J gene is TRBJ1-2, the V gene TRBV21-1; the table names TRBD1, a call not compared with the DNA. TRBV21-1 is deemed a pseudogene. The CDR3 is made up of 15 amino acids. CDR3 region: CASSSHRGSPYGYTF. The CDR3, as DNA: TGTGCCAGCAGCTCTCACAGGGGGAGTCCCTATGGCTACACCTTC.

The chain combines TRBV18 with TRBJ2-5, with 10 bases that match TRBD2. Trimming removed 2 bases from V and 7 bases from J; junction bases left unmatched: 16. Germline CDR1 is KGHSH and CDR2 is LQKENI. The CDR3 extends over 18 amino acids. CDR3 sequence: CASSPGASGGSRKGTQYF. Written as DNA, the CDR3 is TGTGCCAGCTCACCAGGCGCTAGCGGGGGATCCCGAAAAGGGACCCAGTACTTC.

CDR3 in DNA: TGTGCCAGCAGCTTACCAGGGGAGAGCACAGATACGCAGTATTTT. It translates to CASSLPGESTDTQYF. The chain is built from TRBV7-2 and TRBJ2-3; the D gene is possibly TRBD1 (6 bases). V lost 2 bases and J lost 0, with 9 bases in between. Germline CDR1 is SGHTA and CDR2 is FQGNSA. The CDR3 extends over 15 amino acids.

The CDR3 sequence is CASSYKRLNLNTGELFF. The CDR3 bases are TGCGCCAGCAGCTATAAACGACTGAACCTGAACACCGGGGAGCTGTTTTTT. The chain is built from TRBV5-1 and TRBJ2-2, with no clear D. This CDR3 spans 17 amino acids. V lost 3 bases to trimming and J lost 1 base, with 16 bases between them. Germline V gene lookup returns CDR1 SGHRS and CDR2 YFSETQ.

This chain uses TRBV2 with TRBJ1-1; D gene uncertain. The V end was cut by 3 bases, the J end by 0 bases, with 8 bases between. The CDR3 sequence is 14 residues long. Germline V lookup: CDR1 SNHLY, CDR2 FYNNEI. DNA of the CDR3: TGTGCCAGCAGTGATATGGCCATGAACACTGAAGCTTTCTTT. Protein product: CASSDMAMNTEAFF.

The CDR3 DNA reads as TGTGCCAGTAGTATGAGGACTAGCGGGGGCACAGATACGCAGTATTTT. Translated, it gives CASSMRTSGGTDTQYF. The chain joins TRBV19 to TRBJ2-3; 12 nucleotides match TRBD2. The CDR3 covers 16 residues. V was pared by 3 bases and J by 1 base, with 2 bases of the junction left unmatched. The germline CDR1 and CDR2 sequences are LNHDA and SQIVND (reference sequence).

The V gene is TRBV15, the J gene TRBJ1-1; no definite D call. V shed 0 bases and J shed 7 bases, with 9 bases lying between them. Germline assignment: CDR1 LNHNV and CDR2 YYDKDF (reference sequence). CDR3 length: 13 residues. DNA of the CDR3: TGTGCCACCAGCAGAGATAAGGCAGGTGAAGCTTTCTTT. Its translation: CATSRDKAGEAFF.

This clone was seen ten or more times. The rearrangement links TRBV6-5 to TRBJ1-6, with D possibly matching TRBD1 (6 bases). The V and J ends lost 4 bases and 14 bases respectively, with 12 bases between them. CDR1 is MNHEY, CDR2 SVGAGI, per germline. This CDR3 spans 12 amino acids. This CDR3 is CASSSGTRALHF. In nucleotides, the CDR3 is TGTGCCAGCAGTTCCGGGACAAGAGCCCTCCACTTT.

CDR3 DNA sequence: TGTGCCAGCAGCCAACGAACCGGGGAGGCAGACTATGGCTACACCTTC. Protein product: CASSQRTGEADYGYTF. The gene calls are TRBV14 and TRBJ1-2; no definite D call. The CDR3 totals 16 residues. CDR1 is SGHDN and CDR2 is FVKESK in the germline V gene. V dropped 2 bases and J dropped 3 bases, with 16 bases sitting between them.

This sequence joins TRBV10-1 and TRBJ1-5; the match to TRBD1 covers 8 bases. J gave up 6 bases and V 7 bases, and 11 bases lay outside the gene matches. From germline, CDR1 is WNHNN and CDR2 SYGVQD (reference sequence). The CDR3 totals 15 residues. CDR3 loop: CASNRWQGAFQPQHF. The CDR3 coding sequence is TGCGCCAGCAACCGTTGGCAGGGGGCCTTTCAGCCCCAGCATTTT.

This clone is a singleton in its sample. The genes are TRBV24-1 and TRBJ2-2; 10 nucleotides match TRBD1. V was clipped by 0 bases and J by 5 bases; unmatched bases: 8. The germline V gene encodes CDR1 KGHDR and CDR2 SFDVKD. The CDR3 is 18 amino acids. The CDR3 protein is CATSDLKYRTGGTGELFF. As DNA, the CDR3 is TGTGCCACCAGTGATTTGAAGTATCGGACAGGGGGGACCGGGGAGCTGTTTTTT.